The TCR beta chain under discussion was sequenced for a study of blood T cell repertoires in COVID-19. Some clones are missing from TCRdb's copy, which holds only in-frame ones; the method was immunoSEQ multiplex PCR. This sample yields over 95,000 clones, of which about 88% are seen a single time; 6.5% to 10% belongs to the top ten. Only one count was recorded for this clone. V was cut by 3 bases and J by 4 bases, with 21 bases left in between. This CDR3 contains 17 residues. Germline CDR1 reads LNHDA; CDR2 reads SQIVND (reference sequence). The source is a woman in her sixties or seventies who had recovered from COVID-19. The chain couples TRBV19 to TRBJ1-2; D is unclear. The sequenced sample consisted of peripheral blood. Here the CDR3 reads CASSMGGGRVLGYGYTF. The CDR3, as DNA: TGTGCCAGTAGTATGGGTGGAGGCCGCGTTTTGGGCTATGGCTACACCTTC.